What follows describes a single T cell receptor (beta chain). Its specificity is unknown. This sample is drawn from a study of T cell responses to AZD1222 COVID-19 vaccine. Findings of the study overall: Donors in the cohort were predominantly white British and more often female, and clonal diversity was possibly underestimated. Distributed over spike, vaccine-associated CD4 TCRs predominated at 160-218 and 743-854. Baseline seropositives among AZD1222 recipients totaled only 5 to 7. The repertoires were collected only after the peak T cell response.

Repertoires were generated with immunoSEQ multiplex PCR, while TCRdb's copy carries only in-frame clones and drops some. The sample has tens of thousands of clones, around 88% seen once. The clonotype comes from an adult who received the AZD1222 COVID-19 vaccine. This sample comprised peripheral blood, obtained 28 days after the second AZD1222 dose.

The CDR3, as DNA: TGTGCCAGCAGTGGAGGGGAGACAGGGGTTAATCAGCCCCAGCATTTT. This codes for CASSGGETGVNQPQHF. V gene TRBV2 combines with J gene TRBJ1-5, with 8 bases fitting TRBD1. This CDR3 contains 16 residues. CDR1 is SNHLY, CDR2 FYNNEI, per germline. V shed 4 bases, J shed 4 bases, and the junction held 9 bases outside the gene matches.